One T cell receptor (beta chain) is described in this entry. Original data processing: Reference gene primers were amplified, and this amplification served to estimate nucleated cell counts. The repertoire was sequenced with immunoSEQ multiplex PCR; TCRdb's copy has only in-frame clones and lacks some. That table gives V, J and clone size, and the DNA gave D and trimming. The repertoire consists of around 120,000 clones, with 65% to 85% occurring once and the leading ten covering about 6%. These data come from a study of blood T cell repertoires in COVID-19. Study at large: Sites across the United States, Italy and Spain contributed samples from acute and convalescent COVID-19. The cDNA or gDNA used as material had been derived from T cells, B-cell-depleted T cells, or PBMCs.

This receptor was identified in a man at least 80 years old with active or convalescent COVID-19. The material sequenced was peripheral blood.

CDR3 region: CAQKGQGLEAFF. The CDR3 bases are TGTGCCCAAAAAGGACAGGGTCTGGAAGCTTTCTTT. V gene TRBV27 combines with J gene TRBJ1-1; 8 bases are shared with TRBD1. Trimming took 11 bases from V and 8 from J; bases not matched to a gene: 10. The germline V gene encodes CDR1 MNHEY and CDR2 SMNVEV (reference sequence). CDR3 length: 12 amino acids.